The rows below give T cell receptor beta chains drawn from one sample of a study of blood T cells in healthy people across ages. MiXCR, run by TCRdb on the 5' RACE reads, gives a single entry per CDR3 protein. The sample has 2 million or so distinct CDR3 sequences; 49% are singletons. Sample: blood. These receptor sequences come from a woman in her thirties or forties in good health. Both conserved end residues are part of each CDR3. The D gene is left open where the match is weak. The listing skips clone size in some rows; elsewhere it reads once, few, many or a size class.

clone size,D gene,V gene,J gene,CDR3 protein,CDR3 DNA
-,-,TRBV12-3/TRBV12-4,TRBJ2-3,CASIKQGLGTDTQYF,TGTGCCAGCATTAAACAGGGTCTCGGCACAGATACGCAGTATTTT
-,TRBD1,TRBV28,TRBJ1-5,CASSLPTGESQPQHF,TGTGCCAGCAGTCTACCCACAGGGGAGAGTCAGCCCCAGCATTTT
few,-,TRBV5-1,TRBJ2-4,CASSAGLAKNIQYF,TGCGCCAGCAGCGCAGGGCTAGCCAAAAACATTCAGTACTTC
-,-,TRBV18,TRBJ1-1,CASSPPGGRNTEAFF,TGTGCCAGCTCACCACCGGGGGGGCGGAACACTGAAGCTTTCTTT
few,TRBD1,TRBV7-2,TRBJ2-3,CASSPSGQGVTDTQYF,TGTGCCAGCAGCCCCTCGGGACAGGGAGTAACAGATACGCAGTATTTT
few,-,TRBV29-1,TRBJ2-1,CSVEDGYEEQFF,TGCAGCGTTGAGGACGGTTATGAGGAGCAGTTCTTC
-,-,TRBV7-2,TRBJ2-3,CASSPQGWGTDTQYF,TGTGCCAGCAGCCCACAGGGATGGGGCACAGATACGCAGTATTTT
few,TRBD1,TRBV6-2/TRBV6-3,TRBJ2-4,CASTNHYVRDREEKNIQYF,TGTGCCAGCACCAACCATTACGTCCGGGACAGGGAAGAGAAAAACATTCAGTACTTC
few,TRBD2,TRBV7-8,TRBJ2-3,CASSPSVTSGPRTDTQYF,TGTGCCAGCAGCCCTAGTGTGACTAGCGGGCCGCGCACAGATACGCAGTATTTT
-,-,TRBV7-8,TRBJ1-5,CASSPLTRAYSNQPQHF,TGTGCCAGCAGCCCCCTGACTCGAGCGTATAGCAATCAGCCCCAGCATTTT
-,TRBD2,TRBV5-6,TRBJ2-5,CASSLPSGGPRLEETQYF,TGTGCCAGCAGCTTGCCTAGCGGGGGGCCCCGCCTAGAAGAGACCCAGTACTTC
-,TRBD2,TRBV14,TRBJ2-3,CASSQELAGAGDMDTQYF,TGTGCCAGCAGCCAAGAACTAGCGGGGGCCGGAGATATGGATACGCAGTATTTT
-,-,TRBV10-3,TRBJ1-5,CAISETVKQPQHF,TGTGCCATCAGTGAGACAGTCAAGCAGCCCCAGCATTTT
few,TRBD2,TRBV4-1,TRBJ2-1,CASSHSRLAGATGSYNEQFF,TGCGCCAGCAGCCATAGTAGACTAGCGGGGGCCACCGGCTCCTACAATGAGCAGTTCTTC
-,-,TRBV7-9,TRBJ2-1,CASSKLRQADSYNEQFF,TGTGCCAGCAGCAAACTAAGACAGGCGGACTCCTACAATGAGCAGTTCTTC
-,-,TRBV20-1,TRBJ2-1,CSADAVADNEQFF,TGCAGTGCTGACGCCGTTGCCGACAATGAGCAGTTCTTC
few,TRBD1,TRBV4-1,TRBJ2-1,CASSQSTGKYNEQFF,TGCGCCAGCAGCCAATCGACAGGGAAATACAATGAGCAGTTCTTC